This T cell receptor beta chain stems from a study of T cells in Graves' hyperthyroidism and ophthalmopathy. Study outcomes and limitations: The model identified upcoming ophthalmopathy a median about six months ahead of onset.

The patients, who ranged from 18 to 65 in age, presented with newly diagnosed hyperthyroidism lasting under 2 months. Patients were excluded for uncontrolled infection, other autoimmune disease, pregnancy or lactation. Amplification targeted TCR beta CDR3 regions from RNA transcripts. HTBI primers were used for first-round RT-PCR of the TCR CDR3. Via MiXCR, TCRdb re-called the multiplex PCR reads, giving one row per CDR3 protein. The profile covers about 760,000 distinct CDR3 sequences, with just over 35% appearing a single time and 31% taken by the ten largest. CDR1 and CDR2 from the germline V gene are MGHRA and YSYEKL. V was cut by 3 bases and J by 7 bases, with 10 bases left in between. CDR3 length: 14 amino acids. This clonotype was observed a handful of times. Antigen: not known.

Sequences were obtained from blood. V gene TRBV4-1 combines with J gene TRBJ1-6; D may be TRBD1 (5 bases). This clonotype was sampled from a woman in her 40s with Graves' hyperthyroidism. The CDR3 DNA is TGCGCCAGCAGCCACACAGGACAAAATTCACCCCTCCACTTT. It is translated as CASSHTGQNSPLHF.